The clone carrying this TCR beta chain was seen only a few times. Antigen specificity is unknown. PCR employed 60 Vbeta and 13 Jbeta primers. Libraries were prepared by immunoSEQ multiplex PCR; TCRdb keeps only in-frame clonotypes and omits some of them. The sample contains about 180,000 clones, approximately 72% of which appear only once. The V segment lost 3 bases and the J segment 0 bases; nucleotides outside the gene matches: 2. This CDR3 is 14 amino acids long. Germline CDR1 and CDR2: PRHDT and FYEKMQ (reference sequence). This record comes from a study of cytomegalovirus exposure and HLA in healthy donors. Turning to the study itself: Earlier sequencing of about 179 million T cells yielded under 120 million unique TCR beta sequences. Study-wide results and limits: The authors assumed roughly uniform sequencing depth across donors for presence/absence analyses. By HLA locus, TCR association rates varied in a later analysis, with DRB1 showing the most and HLA-C the fewest.

This chain connects TRBV13 to TRBJ2-7; TRBD2 matches 7 bases. The specimen sequenced was PBMCs. The receptor's source is a human donor in good health. CDR3 DNA: TGTGCCAGCAGCTTCGGGGGGAGCTCCTACGAGCAGTACTTC. It encodes CASSFGGSSYEQYF.